The 27 T cell receptor beta chains reported below all come from one sample, sequenced in a study of cytomegalovirus exposure and HLA in healthy donors. The table came from immunoSEQ multiplex PCR; TCRdb's copy has only in-frame clones and leaves some out. The sample has over 85,000 clones; 84% are singletons. The sequenced material came from PBMCs. The receptor set was obtained from a woman between 18 and 29 years old in good health and CMV-seropositive.

This clone was recorded a few times. The rearrangement links TRBV10-2 to TRBJ2-6; TRBD2 might be the D (6 bases). CDR1 is WSHSY and CDR2 is SAAADI in the germline V gene. V lost 8 bases, J lost 2 bases, and 16 bases lay in between. The CDR3 consists of 16 residues. The CDR3: CASVGMEGPGANVLTF. The CDR3 nucleotides read TGCGCCAGCGTGGGGATGGAGGGCCCTGGGGCCAACGTCCTGACTTTC.

The chain has TRBV7-9 and TRBJ1-1, with 9 bases fitting TRBD1. The trim removed 1 base at V and 8 bases at J, leaving 5 bases unmatched. The CDR3 consists of 14 residues. Germline assignment: CDR1 SEHNR and CDR2 FQNEAQ (reference sequence). The DNA of the CDR3 is TGTGCCAGCAGCTTAGGGACAGGGGCCACCGAAGCTTTCTTT. Encoded protein: CASSLGTGATEAFF. The full variable domain, rest sourced from reference TRBV7-9 and TRBJ1-1, is DTGVSQNPRHKITKRGQNVTFRCDPISEHNRLYWYRQTLGQGPEFLTYFQNEAQLEKSRLLSDRFSAERPKGSFSTLEIQRTEQGDSAMYLCASSLGTGATEAFFGQGTRLTVV.

The chain is built from TRBV6-6 and TRBJ2-1, with a tentative D call TRBD1 (6 bases). Germline V gene lookup returns CDR1 MNHNY and CDR2 SVGAGI (reference sequence). Trimming shortened V by 1 base and J by 7 bases, and 14 bases separated the two germline ends. The CDR3 covers 15 residues. The CDR3 protein is CASSYLGAARNEQFF. DNA for the CDR3: TGTGCCAGCAGTTACTTGGGGGCGGCAAGGAATGAGCAGTTCTTC.

This clone was detected once. The chain has TRBV6-6 and TRBJ2-1, with D possibly TRBD1 on 5 matching bases. The V end lost 6 bases, the J end lost 10 bases, and 10 bases lay between the germline ends. Germline lookup yields CDR1 MNHNY and CDR2 SVGAGI (reference sequence). The CDR3 sequence is 11 residues long. The CDR3 protein is CASSRQSEQFF. CDR3 nucleotides: TGTGCCAGCAGCCGACAGTCCGAGCAGTTCTTC.

The rearrangement links TRBV5-6 to TRBJ2-7, with 7 bases lining up with TRBD1. The ends lost 2 bases at V and 6 bases at J; junction bases unmatched: 2. Germline CDR1 reads SGHDT; CDR2 reads YYEEEE. The CDR3 is 12 amino acids. Written as DNA, the CDR3 is TGTGCCAGCAGCTTATCAGGGGGCGAGCAGTACTTC. Encoded protein: CASSLSGGEQYF. Combining the CDR3 with reference TRBV5-6 and TRBJ2-7 gives the whole variable domain DAGVTQSPTHLIKTRGQQVTLRCSPKSGHDTVSWYQQALGQGPQFIFQYYEEEERQRGNFPDRFSGHQFPNYSSELNVNALLLGDSALYLCASSLSGGEQYFGPGTRLTVT.

The gene calls are TRBV6-1 and TRBJ2-7, with D possibly TRBD1 on 6 matching bases. The germline V gene encodes CDR1 MNHNS and CDR2 SASEGT. This CDR3 is built from 12 residues. V was shortened by 6 bases and J by 4 bases, with 10 bases between the two germline ends. Here the CDR3 reads CASREQGYEQYF. The DNA for the CDR3 is TGTGCCAGCAGAGAACAGGGATACGAGCAGTACTTC.

V and J are TRBV28 and TRBJ2-5; D perhaps matches TRBD1 (5 bases). V was cut by 8 bases and J by 0 bases, with 13 bases left in between. The CDR3 consists of 14 residues. CDR1 is MDHEN and CDR2 is SYDVKM in the germline V gene. The DNA of the CDR3 is TGTGCCAGCGCGACCCCAGGGTACCAAGAGACCCAGTACTTC. Amino acid sequence: CASATPGYQETQYF.

The rearrangement links TRBV2 to TRBJ1-2; unclear D gene. V lost 4 bases and J 4 bases, leaving 16 bases between the germline ends. Germline values: CDR1 SNHLY, CDR2 FYNNEI. The CDR3 has 15 residues. CDR3 region: CASSGSGLPIYGYTF. The CDR3 coding sequence is TGTGCCAGCAGTGGATCAGGCCTCCCAATCTATGGCTACACCTTC. Drawing the rest from reference TRBV2 and TRBJ1-2, the complete variable domain is EPEVTQTPSHQVTQMGQEVILRCVPISNHLYFYWYRQILGQKVEFLVSFYNNEISEKSEIFDDQFSVERPDGSNFTLKIRSTKLEDSAMYFCASSGSGLPIYGYTFGSGTRLTVV.

This clone was counted a single time. This chain links TRBV18 with TRBJ2-7; TRBD2 agrees at 11 bases. With 3 bases clipped from V and 3 bases from J, the junction kept 4 bases outside the gene matches. The germline V gene has CDR1 KGHSH and CDR2 LQKENI. The CDR3 totals 15 residues. CDR3 sequence (DNA): TGTGCCAGCTCACCGACTAGCGGGGTTGGCTACGAGCAGTACTTC. Translation gives CASSPTSGVGYEQYF.

V and J are TRBV19 and TRBJ1-1; unclear D gene. Trimming shortened V by 2 bases and J by 4 bases, and 8 bases separated the two germline ends. CDR3 length: 13 residues. Looked up from germline, CDR1 is LNHDA and CDR2 is SQIVND (reference sequence). CDR3 residues: CASSISGSTEAFF. The CDR3 DNA is TGTGCCAGTAGTATATCGGGGAGCACTGAAGCTTTCTTT.

The genes are TRBV7-3 and TRBJ1-1; D uncertain. Trimming pared 5 bases from V and 1 base from J, leaving 11 bases between. The CDR3 is 14 amino acids. The germline V gene has CDR1 SGHTA and CDR2 FQGTGA. As DNA, the CDR3 is TGTGCCAGCAGCGAAAACGGAGGGAACACTGAAGCTTTCTTT. Translated, it gives CASSENGGNTEAFF.

Only one count was recorded for this clone. The rearrangement joins TRBV6-6 to TRBJ1-3; TRBD1 matches at 9 bases. Germline V CDR1 and CDR2: MNHNY, SVGAGI (reference sequence). V shed 5 bases and J 8 bases; nucleotides not matched to a gene: 10. The CDR3 length is 15 residues. CDR3 DNA: TGTGCCAGCAGTGCCGCTACAGGGGGCGGTTACACCATATATTTT. This encodes CASSAATGGGYTIYF.

The chain is built from TRBV28 and TRBJ2-3; 9 nucleotides line up with TRBD1. With 6 bases clipped from V and 5 bases from J, the junction kept 12 bases outside the gene matches. Looked up from germline, CDR1 is MDHEN and CDR2 is SYDVKM. The CDR3 sequence is 16 residues long. CDR3 protein: CASRISRGQGIDTQYF. CDR3 in DNA: TGTGCCAGCAGAATCTCCCGGGGACAGGGAATAGATACGCAGTATTTT.

The chain combines TRBV28 with TRBJ1-5; D perhaps matches TRBD1 (5 bases). V was pared by 8 bases and J by 7 bases, with 12 bases between. This CDR3 has 12 amino acids. The germline CDR1 and CDR2 sequences are MDHEN and SYDVKM. CDR3 in DNA: TGTGCCAGCGCAGGGAGGGTGCAGCCCCAGCATTTT. Translating gives CASAGRVQPQHF.

V and J are TRBV10-3 and TRBJ1-1, with 7 bases matching TRBD1. V dropped 0 bases and J dropped 5; count of bases not matched to a gene: 6. The CDR3 spans 15 residues. CDR1 and CDR2 from the germline V gene are ENHRY and SYGVKD. CDR3 loop: CAISESEGQKTEAFF. The CDR3 nucleotides read TGTGCCATCAGTGAGTCTGAGGGACAGAAGACTGAAGCTTTCTTT.

V gene TRBV7-3 combines with J gene TRBJ1-6, with D uncertain. Germline assignment: CDR1 SGHTA and CDR2 FQGTGA. This CDR3 region has 13 residues. Deletions cut 1 base from V and 7 bases from J, with 5 bases between. The CDR3 is CASSLIPNSPLHF. CDR3 in DNA: TGTGCCAGCAGCTTAATCCCGAATTCACCCCTCCACTTT.

This clone was detected only a few times. J is TRBJ2-5 and V is TRBV28; tentatively, D is TRBD1 (5 bases). The ends were cut back, 3 bases at V and 9 bases at J, with 20 bases in the middle. The CDR3 length is 15 residues. In germline, CDR1 is MDHEN, CDR2 SYDVKM. The DNA of the CDR3 is TGTGCCAGCAGTTTTACCAGGGTAGCCTTTTTGGCCCAGTACTTC. It yields the protein CASSFTRVAFLAQYF.

This clone was seen a few times. The chain employs TRBV4-3 and TRBJ1-2, with D unresolved. This CDR3 comprises 14 residues. Trimming removed 2 bases at V and 4 bases at J, with 11 bases between. CDR1 is LGHNA, CDR2 YSLEER, per germline. The CDR3 DNA sequence: TGCGCCAGCAGCCAAATGGGAGAAGGCTATGGCTACACCTTC. Its translation is CASSQMGEGYGYTF.

The chain has TRBV2 and TRBJ2-2, with TRBD2 matching 14 bases. The length of the CDR3 is 16 residues. V lost 5 bases to trimming and J lost 4 bases; unmatched junction nucleotides: 3. Germline CDR1 is SNHLY and CDR2 is FYNNEI. The CDR3, as DNA: TGTGCCAGCAGTTCGACTAGCGGGGGGGCCACCGGGGAGCTGTTTTTT. It is translated as CASSSTSGGATGELFF.

This chain connects TRBV29-1 to TRBJ2-1; TRBD1 is a possible D gene (6 bases). The CDR3 is made up of 14 amino acids. The V gene's germline CDR1 is SQVTM and CDR2 ANQGSEA. V dropped 6 bases and J dropped 8 bases, with 20 bases sitting between them. The CDR3 nucleotides are TGCAGCGTGAGGCTGGCAGGGGATAAGGATGAGCAGTTCTTC. This encodes CSVRLAGDKDEQFF.

The chain uses TRBV9 and TRBJ2-1; D gene ambiguous. CDR3 length: 13 residues. The ends were cut back, 4 bases at V and 0 bases at J, with 5 bases in the middle. Germline assignment: CDR1 SGDLS and CDR2 YYNGEE. In DNA, the CDR3 is TGTGCCAGCAGCCGGTCCTCCTACAATGAGCAGTTCTTC. Protein: CASSRSSYNEQFF.

V is TRBV7-9 and J is TRBJ2-1; 8 bases map to TRBD1. Germline CDR1 SEHNR, CDR2 FQNEAQ (reference sequence). With V trimmed by 5 bases and J by 0 bases, 9 bases remained unmatched. The CDR3 consists of 17 residues. CDR3 sequence reads: CASSAFGDRSSYNEQFF. Written as DNA, the CDR3 is TGTGCCAGCAGCGCCTTTGGGGACAGGAGCTCCTACAATGAGCAGTTCTTC.

The V call is TRBV12-1, the J call TRBJ1-5; the table's D call of TRBD1 was not tested on the DNA. TRBV12-1 is labeled a pseudogene. The CDR3 runs to 16 residues. Here the CDR3 DNA reads TGTGCCAGCATCTGCCCCCGGGACAGCCGCAATCAGCCCCAGCATTTT. As protein: CASICPRDSRNQPQHF.

The V call is TRBV5-1, the J call TRBJ1-3; D is perhaps TRBD1 (5 bases). CDR3 size: 16 residues. Deletions cut 0 bases from V and 0 bases from J, with 10 bases between. Germline CDR1 and CDR2: SGHRS and YFSETQ. The chain's CDR3 is CASSLGYRSSGNTIYF. The CDR3 region has the DNA TGCGCCAGCAGCTTGGGGTACAGGAGCTCTGGAAACACCATATATTTT.

V is TRBV6-5 and J is TRBJ1-4; D is possibly TRBD1 (5 bases). The CDR3 consists of 15 residues. Germline loops: CDR1 MNHEY, CDR2 SVGAGI. V lost 0 bases, J lost 4 bases, and 9 bases lay in between. The CDR3 coding sequence is TGTGCCAGCAGTTACTCACGGGGGAATAATGAAAAACTGTTTTTT. As protein: CASSYSRGNNEKLFF.

This clone appeared a single time. This chain links TRBV5-8 with TRBJ1-1; a weak D match, TRBD1 (5 bases). V was pared by 0 bases and J by 0 bases, with 12 bases between. Germline loops: CDR1 SGHTS, CDR2 YDEGEE. This CDR3 comprises 16 residues. CDR3 nucleotide sequence: TGTGCCAGCAGCTTGGTGATGGAGGGGCTGAACACTGAAGCTTTCTTT. Encoded protein: CASSLVMEGLNTEAFF.

The chain joins TRBV5-1 to TRBJ1-1, with a tentative D call TRBD1 (6 bases). Germline CDR1 and CDR2: SGHRS and YFSETQ. Trimming shortened V by 3 bases and J by 7 bases, and 10 bases separated the two germline ends. The CDR3 is 12 residues long. The CDR3 is CASSSTGREAFF. For the CDR3, the DNA is TGCGCCAGCAGCTCCACAGGGCGTGAAGCTTTCTTT.